Detailed here is one T cell receptor (beta chain). The study profiled TCR beta VDJ and CDR3 using genomic DNA as template. TCRdb reprocessed the reads with MiXCR, giving one entry per CDR3 protein. The repertoire holds 130,000 or so distinct CDR3 sequences, with less than 45% as singletons. This sample was taken from a study of CD8+CD57+ T cells in acquired aplastic anemia. For the study at large: DNA recovered from sorted CD4+ and CD8+ cells had a mean of approximately 3.2 ug.

This CDR3 contains 14 residues. Trimming shortened V by 0 bases and J by 2 bases, and 8 bases separated the two germline ends. Germline CDR1 and CDR2: GTSNPN and SVGIG (reference sequence). The sequencing input was sorted CD4+, CD8+, or CD8+CD57+ T cells (not recorded which) from PBMCs. The chain recombines TRBV30 with TRBJ1-5, with a weak D call TRBD1 (5 bases). This TCR derives from a human donor in good health, serving as a control. CDR3 region: CAWSVRAGNQPQHF. CDR3 nucleotides: TGTGCCTGGAGTGTCAGGGCGGGCAATCAGCCCCAGCATTTT.